This T cell receptor (beta chain) was captured in a study of T cell changes during pregnancy in multiple sclerosis. CDR3 length: 15 amino acids. In germline, CDR1 is SGHRS, CDR2 YFSETQ. V was shortened by 0 bases and J by 0 bases, with 10 bases between the two germline ends. Sequencing used immunoSEQ multiplex PCR; TCRdb keeps in-frame clones, though not all of them. The data hold about 43,000 clones, with roughly 90% observed a single time. The sequence came from a female donor with multiple sclerosis, enrolled in a pregnancy study. Sequenced material: PBMCs (not recorded whether the cells were cultured). The chain combines TRBV5-1 with TRBJ2-7; possible D gene TRBD1, 6 bases. Here the CDR3 DNA reads TGCGCCAGCAGCTTGGCCGGGACACTCTCCTACGAGCAGTACTTC. Translating gives CASSLAGTLSYEQYF.